Presented here are 30 T cell receptor beta chains from one specimen sequenced in a study of shared clonotypes between healthy human individuals. The protocol was immunoSEQ multiplex PCR, while the TCRdb copy is restricted to in-frame clones and leaves out a portion. The table lists millions of clones, approximately 95% of them singletons. The sample was naive CD4+ T cells sorted from blood. Subset in this sample: CD45RA+ positively selected. These TCRs come from a man between 18 and 29 years old in good health.

Here the CDR3 reads CASGVAGGQTQYF. The CDR3, as DNA: TGCGCCAGCGGGGTAGCGGGGGGCCAGACCCAGTACTTC. This sequence joins TRBV5-1 and TRBJ2-5; 10 nucleotides match TRBD2. V dropped 7 bases and J dropped 6; count of bases not matched to a gene: 6. The CDR3 runs to 13 residues. Germline V CDR1 and CDR2: SGHRS, YFSETQ.

This sequence joins TRBV5-1 and TRBJ2-1, with D possibly matching TRBD1 (6 bases). The germline gives CDR1 SGHRS, CDR2 YFSETQ. The CDR3 spans 16 residues. Trimming pared 7 bases from V and 4 bases from J, leaving 21 bases between. The CDR3 DNA reads TGCGCCAGCGGCCCGGGGTCGCAGGGGCCGTACAATGAGCAGTTCTTC. This gives the protein CASGPGSQGPYNEQFF.

The rearrangement uses TRBV7-9 and TRBJ2-7; 11 nucleotides agree with TRBD1. The trim removed 3 bases at V and 5 bases at J, leaving 6 bases unmatched. The CDR3 covers 15 residues. From germline, CDR1 is SEHNR and CDR2 FQNEAQ (reference sequence). CDR3 sequence: CASSFRTGGSHEQYF. CDR3 nucleotide sequence: TGTGCCAGCAGCTTTAGGACAGGGGGCTCACACGAGCAGTACTTC.

Of note for this clone: This specimen includes other DNA sequences encoding the same CDR3. The chain employs TRBV2 and TRBJ2-6; no reliable D call. CDR1 and CDR2 from the germline V gene are SNHLY and FYNNEI. The CDR3 runs 14 residues. V lost 3 bases, J lost 0 bases, and 3 bases lay in between. This CDR3 is CASSETSGANVLTF. The CDR3 region has the DNA TGTGCCAGCAGTGAGACCTCTGGGGCCAACGTCCTGACTTTC.

This clone was seen a handful of times. The gene calls are TRBV19 and TRBJ2-1; D possibly corresponds to TRBD2 (6 bases). CDR1 and CDR2 from the germline V gene are LNHDA and SQIVND (reference sequence). This CDR3 region has 13 residues. Trimming took off 5 bases at V and 4 bases at J, with 9 bases between the two ends. CDR3 bases: TGTGCCAGTAGTGCGGGGTTATACAATGAGCAGTTCTTC. Translation: CASSAGLYNEQFF.

This clone was observed once. This sample also contains other DNA sequences that code for the same CDR3. The rearrangement joins TRBV11-3 to TRBJ2-3; maybe TRBD1 (5 bases). V was pared by 1 base and J by 6 bases, with 11 bases between. CDR3 length: 14 residues. Germline V gives CDR1 SGHNT, CDR2 YENEEA. This CDR3 is CASSLGQGADTQYF. CDR3 nucleotide sequence: TGTGCCAGCAGCTTAGGTCAGGGCGCCGATACGCAGTATTTT. The full variable domain, in which reference TRBV11-3 and TRBJ2-3 provide the parts outside the CDR3, is EAGVVQSPRYKIIEKKQPVAFWCNPISGHNTLYWYLQNLGQGPELLIRYENEEAVDDSQLPKDRFSAERLKGVDSTLKIQPAELGDSAVYLCASSLGQGADTQYFGPGTRLTVL.

V and J are TRBV11-1 and TRBJ2-3; 8 nucleotides align to TRBD1. With V trimmed by 4 bases and J by 3 bases, 6 bases remained unmatched. Germline CDR1 reads SGHAT; CDR2 reads FQDESV (reference sequence). The CDR3 has 15 residues. CDR3 nucleotide sequence: TGTGCCAGCAGCTGGACAGGGTATTCGACAGATACGCAGTATTTT. This codes for CASSWTGYSTDTQYF.

This clone appeared once. The V gene is TRBV30, the J gene TRBJ1-6, with D unresolved. V was pared by 0 bases and J by 8 bases, with 8 bases between. This CDR3 is built from 13 residues. The germline CDR1 and CDR2 sequences are GTSNPN and SVGIG (reference sequence). For the CDR3, the DNA is TGTGCCTGGAGTGTACCCCCCTATTCACCCCTCCACTTT. This translates into CAWSVPPYSPLHF.

Remarks on this clone: A much more abundant neighbour one base away suggests this may be a read error. The identical CDR3 is also encoded by other nucleotide sequences in the sample. The gene calls are TRBV20-1 and TRBJ2-5, with D hard to call. Germline V gene data show CDR1 as DFQATT and CDR2 as SNEGSKA (reference sequence). This CDR3 is 10 amino acids long. Deletions cut 5 bases from V and 5 bases from J, with 6 bases between. The DNA for the CDR3 is TGCAGTGCTTCCGGGGAGACCCAGTACTTC. The encoded protein is CSASGETQYF.

The chain joins TRBV28 to TRBJ2-6; D is uncertain. CDR1 is MDHEN, CDR2 SYDVKM, per germline. The CDR3 covers 17 residues. Trimming cost V 1 base and J 0 bases, with 10 bases left between them. The CDR3 DNA sequence: TGTGCCAGCAGTTTATACGGCAGCCTCTCTGGGGCCAACGTCCTGACTTTC. It codes for CASSLYGSLSGANVLTF.

DNA for the CDR3: TGTGCCAGCACCAGCTTAATACTAGCGGGCGAGGGCAATGAGCAGTTCTTC. Translation: CASTSLILAGEGNEQFF. The chain joins TRBV11-2 to TRBJ2-1, with 9 bases that match TRBD2. The CDR3 extends over 17 amino acids. CDR1 and CDR2 from the germline V gene are SGHAT and FQNNGV. V shed 7 bases, J shed 6 bases, and the junction held 16 bases outside the gene matches. Full variable domain (remainder filled in from reference TRBV11-2 and TRBJ2-1): EAGVAQSPRYKIIEKRQSVAFWCNPISGHATLYWYQQILGQGPKLLIQFQNNGVVDDSQLPKDRFSAERLKGVDSTLKIQPAKLEDSAVYLCASTSLILAGEGNEQFFGPGTRLTVL.

The genes are TRBV7-9 and TRBJ1-2; D is undetermined. V lost 4 bases and J 2 bases, leaving 11 bases between the germline ends. The CDR3 contains 14 residues. Germline CDR1 SEHNR, CDR2 FQNEAQ (reference sequence). DNA for the CDR3: TGTGCCAGCAGCTCCCGGGCCTTCAACTATGGCTACACCTTC. This gives the protein CASSSRAFNYGYTF.

The chain combines TRBV6-5 with TRBJ1-2; D might be TRBD1 (6 bases). In germline, CDR1 is MNHEY, CDR2 SVGAGI. V was clipped by 5 bases and J by 1 base, with 8 bases between them. The CDR3 contains 13 residues. The CDR3 here is CASSGQFNYGYTF. CDR3 bases: TGTGCCAGCAGTGGACAGTTTAACTATGGCTACACCTTC.

This chain connects TRBV4-3 to TRBJ2-7; D uncertain. This CDR3 has 13 amino acids. Trimming removed 0 bases from V and 3 bases from J, with 6 bases in between. CDR1 is LGHNA and CDR2 is YSLEER in the germline V gene. For the CDR3, the DNA is TGCGCCAGCAGCCAAGATACGGACTACGAGCAGTACTTC. It specifies CASSQDTDYEQYF.

The gene calls are TRBV5-6 and TRBJ1-2, with no clear D. From germline, CDR1 is SGHDT and CDR2 YYEEEE. This CDR3 has 13 amino acids. With 4 bases removed from V and 10 bases from J, the gap between germline ends came to 17 bases. CDR3 amino acids: CASSPDTYGNYTF. CDR3 DNA: TGTGCCAGCAGCCCTGATACATACGGAAACTACACCTTC.

The chain carries TRBV2 and TRBJ2-7, with unresolved D. Trimming cost V 6 bases and J 0 bases, with 9 bases left between them. CDR1 is SNHLY, CDR2 FYNNEI, per germline. The CDR3 has 13 residues. The CDR3, as DNA: TGTGCCAGCAGGAGACTGGTCTCCTACGAGCAGTACTTC. Amino acids: CASRRLVSYEQYF. The full variable domain, with the rest looked up from reference TRBV2 and TRBJ2-7, is EPEVTQTPSHQVTQMGQEVILRCVPISNHLYFYWYRQILGQKVEFLVSFYNNEISEKSEIFDDQFSVERPDGSNFTLKIRSTKLEDSAMYFCASRRLVSYEQYFGPGTRLTVT.

CDR3 sequence (DNA): TGTGCCAGCAGTTTACAGCGGGCCGGGGCTTACGAGCAGTACTTC. Translated, it gives CASSLQRAGAYEQYF. V and J are TRBV28 and TRBJ2-7; tentatively, D is TRBD2 (6 bases). This CDR3 has 15 residues. Trimming took 2 bases from V and 4 from J, leaving 15 bases between them. Germline CDR1 MDHEN, CDR2 SYDVKM. The whole variable domain, filled in from reference TRBV28 and TRBJ2-7, reads DVKVTQSSRYLVKRTGEKVFLECVQDMDHENMFWYRQDPGLGLRLIYFSYDVKMKEKGDIPEGYSVSREKKERFSLILESASTNQTSMYLCASSLQRAGAYEQYFGPGTRLTVT.

The chain employs TRBV7-2 and TRBJ1-4, with D uncertain. Germline loops: CDR1 SGHTA, CDR2 FQGNSA. The CDR3 covers 15 residues. Trimming shortened V by 2 bases and J by 2 bases, and 9 bases separated the two germline ends. The CDR3 region has the DNA TGTGCCAGCAGCTTATCTGGCAGCACTAATGAAAAACTGTTTTTT. It codes for CASSLSGSTNEKLFF.

The rearrangement links TRBV5-1 to TRBJ2-2; a weak D match, TRBD1 (6 bases). V was clipped by 0 bases and J by 7 bases, with 13 bases between them. Germline CDR1 and CDR2: SGHRS and YFSETQ. CDR3 length: 15 residues. DNA of the CDR3: TGCGCCAGCAGCTTGGCAGGGGAGACGGTCGGGGAGCTGTTTTTT. Protein sequence: CASSLAGETVGELFF.

This chain joins TRBV6-1 and TRBJ2-5; D is undetermined. With 4 bases removed from V and 1 base from J, the gap between germline ends came to 16 bases. CDR1 and CDR2 (germline): MNHNS, SASEGT. The CDR3 spans 16 residues. This CDR3 reads CASSATLNPLQETQYF. The CDR3 DNA follows: TGTGCCAGCAGTGCGACTCTGAACCCCCTCCAAGAGACCCAGTACTTC.

The count of this clone is one. The chain joins TRBV5-1 to TRBJ2-7, with 7 bases that match TRBD1. The germline V gene encodes CDR1 SGHRS and CDR2 YFSETQ. V lost 4 bases and J lost 2; bases outside the gene matches: 9. The CDR3 spans 15 residues. The CDR3 sequence: CASSQRTGDAYEQYF. The CDR3 DNA is TGCGCCAGCAGCCAACGGACAGGTGATGCCTACGAGCAGTACTTC.

The V and J genes are TRBV6-1 and TRBJ2-7; 12 bases are a match to TRBD2. CDR3 length equals 14 residues. V shed 6 bases and J 6 bases; nucleotides not matched to a gene: 6. Per germline, CDR1 MNHNS and CDR2 SASEGT. CDR3 nucleotide sequence: TGTGCCAGCAGCCAACTAGCGGGAGGTCGCGAGCAGTACTTC. Translated, it gives CASSQLAGGREQYF.

This clone has only one observation. The chain links TRBV2 to TRBJ2-1, with D tentatively TRBD2 (5 bases). CDR1 is SNHLY, CDR2 FYNNEI, per germline. This CDR3 has 13 amino acids. The germline V and J ends were trimmed by 4 bases and 6 bases, with 10 bases remaining between them. CDR3 region: CASSGSSVNEQFF. DNA of the CDR3: TGTGCCAGCAGTGGCAGTAGCGTCAATGAGCAGTTCTTC.

This chain links TRBV7-2 with TRBJ1-1; TRBD1 is a possible D gene (6 bases). The V and J ends lost 5 bases and 2 bases respectively, with 12 bases between them. The CDR3 length is 14 residues. Germline V gene lookup returns CDR1 SGHTA and CDR2 FQGNSA. Written as DNA, the CDR3 is TGTGCCAGCAGCCTCACCGGGACAAACACTGAAGCTTTCTTT. This sequence encodes CASSLTGTNTEAFF.

This chain joins TRBV6-1 and TRBJ1-2; perhaps TRBD1 as D (6 bases). Germline CDR1 MNHNS, CDR2 SASEGT. V lost 2 bases to trimming and J lost 4 bases, with 14 bases between them. The CDR3 is 15 amino acids. CDR3 region: CASSEWQGMIYGYTF. The CDR3 DNA sequence: TGTGCCAGCAGTGAATGGCAGGGGATGATCTATGGCTACACCTTC.

The J gene is TRBJ1-1, the V gene TRBV10-2; D possibly corresponds to TRBD1 (6 bases). Germline values: CDR1 WSHSY, CDR2 SAAADI. The CDR3 sequence is 14 residues long. Between the trimmed V and J ends, which lost 3 bases and 5 bases, there was a span of 13 bases. CDR3 in amino acids: CASSEGSGVTEAFF. The CDR3 nucleotides read TGCGCCAGCAGTGAAGGGTCAGGGGTGACTGAAGCTTTCTTT.

This sequence joins TRBV5-4 and TRBJ2-1, with TRBD2 matching over 11 bases. The CDR3 is 16 residues long. Germline trimming cut 4 bases from V and 7 bases from J; bases unmatched to any gene: 10. Germline values: CDR1 SGHNT, CDR2 YYREEE (reference sequence). CDR3 sequence: CASSGSGRGFENEQFF. Written as DNA, the CDR3 is TGTGCCAGCAGCGGTAGCGGGAGGGGCTTTGAAAATGAGCAGTTCTTC.

CDR3 sequence (DNA): TGTGCCTGGAGTGTACGTGATGTGACCCAGTACTTC. Its translation: CAWSVRDVTQYF. The rearrangement joins TRBV30 to TRBJ2-5; D remains ambiguous. Germline-derived CDR1 and CDR2 are GTSNPN and SVGIG (reference sequence). V was pared by 0 bases and J by 7 bases, with 9 bases between. This CDR3 spans 12 amino acids. The whole variable domain, filled in from reference TRBV30 and TRBJ2-5, reads SQTIHQWPATLVQPVGSPLSLECTVEGTSNPNLYWYRQAAGRGLQLLFYSVGIGQISSEVPQNLSASRPQDRQFILSSKKLLLSDSGFYLCAWSVRDVTQYFGPGTRLLVL.

The DNA for the CDR3 is TGTGCCAGCACAATCCTCAATCAGCCCCAGCATTTT. It is translated as CASTILNQPQHF. This rearrangement joins TRBV6-1 to TRBJ1-5, with D hard to call. The CDR3 is made up of 12 amino acids. The germline V and J ends were trimmed by 7 bases and 3 bases, with 7 bases remaining between them. CDR1 and CDR2 from the germline V gene are MNHNS and SASEGT.

This clone appeared a single time. This chain uses TRBV5-8 with TRBJ1-5, with a weak D call TRBD1 (5 bases). The CDR3 is 14 residues long. CDR1 SGHTS and CDR2 YDEGEE come from the germline V gene. Trimming cost V 3 bases and J 4 bases, with 11 bases left between them. The CDR3 nucleotides are TGTGCCAGCAGCTACGGGACCCTTAATCAGCCCCAGCATTTT. Translated: CASSYGTLNQPQHF.